Listed here is a single T cell receptor (beta chain). This receptor's antigen is unknown. Qualities for individual bases were not recorded, and no much larger clone is one base off. The donors were healthy, HIV-negative adults who had no recently reported acute infections or vaccinations. Every donor was a Caucasian adult living in Nashville, Tennessee, USA. CD4+ T cells were enriched by magnetic negative selection, after which naive cells were positively selected on CD45RA and the negative fraction was taken as the memory subset. After blood collection by leukapheresis, PBMCs were isolated using Ficoll-Histopaque density gradient centrifugation and then cryopreserved in the vapor phase of liquid nitrogen. Purity and quantity of every magnetically sorted T cell population were checked by analytical flow cytometry. Each sorted fraction had its genomic DNA isolated and then quantified by UV absorbance on a Nanodrop 2000c.

The sample comes from a study of shared clonotypes between healthy human individuals (dated by TCRdb to 2019 to 2021). Regarding the study in general: The cohort comprised a couple of women and a few men aged 18 to 49 years. For each donor, three plates each were used for CD4 naive and CD4 memory, two plates were used for CD8 naive, and one plate was used for CD8 memory. Different laboratories and diverse techniques were used to prepare libraries and sequence TCR repertoires, to increase sequencing depth and limit assay-specific biases. Each donor's leukapheresis produced roughly between about 0.8 and 8.9 billion PBMCs. Blood TCR repertoires of several healthy adults were deeply sequenced to estimate repertoire size and the extent of clonotype sharing between individuals.

TCR CDR3 regions were amplified from genomic DNA by multiplex PCR using the deep immunoSEQ assay. Extracted genomic DNA from each cell subset was spread evenly across all wells of several immunoSEQ 96-well plates, with each plate serving as a replicate. Each replicate PCR for sorted subsets received around 200 ng genomic DNA, equal to about 30,000 T cell genomes. Purified libraries were measured with a Qubit 3.0 fluorometer, size-checked on a Bioanalyzer 2100, and measured again with the KAPA Library Quantification kit. Every immunoSEQ 96-well plate was sequenced on a dedicated single-read 150-cycle Illumina NextSeq 550 flow cell. The paper's processing steps were these. Because the immunoSEQ output held only junctional sequences and lacked quality scores, the filtering could not match the filtering applied to full-length reads. Sequences were annotated with PyIR, a Python wrapper for IgBLAST v1.9, using IMGT germline references to assign V/J genes and CDR3. Reads were filtered out if the reads had weak V/J assignments (E-value above 1e-6), no CDR3, stop codons, out-of-frame junctions, or ambiguous translated residues. V3J clonotypes were defined as sequences sharing an identical inferred V gene, J gene, and CDR3 amino acid sequence. To compute the percentage overlap between repertoires, the number of shared unique clonotypes was divided by the size of the smaller repertoire. Repertoire richness was assessed with RTK rarefaction, the Chao1 estimator, and Recon v2.1 estimates of unobserved clonotypes. OLGA was used to compute generation probabilities for all TCRbeta clonotypes that the gDNA method yielded from a handful of donors. Here the immuneACCESS table is served through TCRdb, limited to in-frame sequences with V and J called. Missing clones are a known gap in these copies; in checked studies unresolved V genes cover under half, and the rest lacks a known reason. Clone size and the V and J calls come from that table; the DNA yielded D and trimming. This sample gives about 2.3 million clones in total; roughly 90% of them show up just once. The ten largest account for 0.37% of the sample.

Study-wide conclusions, independent of this receptor: Clonotypes shared by all four sorted-subset donors showed higher generation probabilities than non-shared clonotypes. Based on pairwise subsampling, the degree of clonotype sharing among donors was expected to be affected by sequencing depth. Even with the large sequencing depth, rarefaction of the sorted-subset datasets indicated that sequencing was incomplete. Because the study included only a small number of donors, the genetic and exposure-history diversity represented was limited. Naive subsets generally had larger estimated clonotype richness than memory subsets. Sampling was restricted to blood, and TCR repertoires in tissue are likely to differ from TCR repertoires in blood. About 5% of naive CD4, 3.5% of naive CD8, 2% to 2.5% of memory CD4, and more than 0.35% of memory CD8 clonotypes were shared across a few donors.

The germline V gene specifies SGHRS as CDR1 and YFSETQ as CDR2. V is cut by 3 bases and J by 5 bases, and the space between the germline ends is 11 bases. From the cysteine up to the phenylalanine, the CDR3 has a length of 13 residues. Kept here is only the CDR3 DNA, which spans 39 bases and is read in frame from base 1. This sequence was found in a young man in good health. Some clones in this sample may be carry-over from other donors' samples. Rearrangement joined TRBV5-1 to TRBJ2-5; the D segment cannot be called with confidence. Input material: naive CD4+ T cells from PBMCs. The sample's cell subset or site label, decoded: CD45RA+ positively selected. The nucleotide sequence reads TGCGCCAGCAGCTCATCCCATCGGGAGACCCAGTACTTC. It codes for CASSSSHRETQYF. Full variable domain (CDR3 extended with the reference TRBV5-1 and TRBJ2-5 proteins): KAGVTQTPRYLIKTRGQQVTLSCSPISGHRSVSWYQQTPGQGLQFLFEYFSETQRNKGNFPGRFSGRQFSNSRSEMNVSTLELGDSALYLCASSSSHRETQYFGPGTRLLVL.